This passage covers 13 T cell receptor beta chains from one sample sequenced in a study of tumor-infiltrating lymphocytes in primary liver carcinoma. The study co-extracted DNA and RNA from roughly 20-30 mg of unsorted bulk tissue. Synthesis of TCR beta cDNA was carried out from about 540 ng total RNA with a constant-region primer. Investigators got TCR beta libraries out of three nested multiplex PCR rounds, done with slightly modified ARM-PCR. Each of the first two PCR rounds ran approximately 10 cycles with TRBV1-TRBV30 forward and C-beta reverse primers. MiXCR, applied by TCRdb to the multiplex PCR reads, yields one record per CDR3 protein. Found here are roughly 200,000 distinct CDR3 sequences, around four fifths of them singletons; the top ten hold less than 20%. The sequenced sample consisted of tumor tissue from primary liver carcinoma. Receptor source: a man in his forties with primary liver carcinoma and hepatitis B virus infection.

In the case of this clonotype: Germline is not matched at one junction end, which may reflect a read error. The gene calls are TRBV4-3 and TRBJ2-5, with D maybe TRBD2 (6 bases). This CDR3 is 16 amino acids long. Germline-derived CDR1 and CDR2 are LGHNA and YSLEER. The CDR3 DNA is TGTGCCAGCAGCCATGGCGAGGGGCGGGAACTAGAGACCCAGTACTTC. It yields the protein CASSHGEGRELETQYF.

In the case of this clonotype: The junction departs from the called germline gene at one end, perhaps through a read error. The CDR3 DNA is TGCGCCAGCAACCAAGCGGGACAGTTCCGGGCCAACGCCCTGACTTTC. It encodes CASNQAGQFRANALTF. The chain couples TRBV4-3 to TRBJ2-6; D is perhaps TRBD1 or TRBD2 (7 bases each). This CDR3 spans 16 amino acids. CDR1 is LGHNA, CDR2 YSLEER, per germline.

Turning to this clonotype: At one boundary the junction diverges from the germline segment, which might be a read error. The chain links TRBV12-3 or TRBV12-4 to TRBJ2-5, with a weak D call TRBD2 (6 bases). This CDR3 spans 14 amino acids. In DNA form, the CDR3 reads TGTGTCAGCAGTTTAGAGCGTACCCGGGAGACCCAATACTTC. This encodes CVSSLERTRETQYF.

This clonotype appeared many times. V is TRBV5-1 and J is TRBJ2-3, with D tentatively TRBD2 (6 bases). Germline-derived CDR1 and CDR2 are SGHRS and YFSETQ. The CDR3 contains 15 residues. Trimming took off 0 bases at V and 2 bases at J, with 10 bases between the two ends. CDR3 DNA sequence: TGCGCCAGCAGCTTGGAGGGACTTCCCACAGATACGCAGTATTTT. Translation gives CASSLEGLPTDTQYF.

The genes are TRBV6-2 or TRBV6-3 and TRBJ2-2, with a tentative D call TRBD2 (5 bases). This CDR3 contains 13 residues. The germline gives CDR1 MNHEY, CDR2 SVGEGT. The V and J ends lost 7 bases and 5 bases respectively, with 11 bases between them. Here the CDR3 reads CASNCTRTGELFF. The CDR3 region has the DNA TGTGCCAGCAACTGTACTAGAACCGGGGAGCTGTTTTTT.

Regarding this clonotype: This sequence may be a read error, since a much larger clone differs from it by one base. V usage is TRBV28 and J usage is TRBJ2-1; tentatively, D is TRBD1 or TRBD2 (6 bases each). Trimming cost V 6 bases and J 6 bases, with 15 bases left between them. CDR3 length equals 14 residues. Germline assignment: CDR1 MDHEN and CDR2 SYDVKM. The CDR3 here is CASRPRGPTNEQFF. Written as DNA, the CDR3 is TGTGCCAGCAGACCTCGGGGGCCCACCAATGAGCAGTTCTTC.

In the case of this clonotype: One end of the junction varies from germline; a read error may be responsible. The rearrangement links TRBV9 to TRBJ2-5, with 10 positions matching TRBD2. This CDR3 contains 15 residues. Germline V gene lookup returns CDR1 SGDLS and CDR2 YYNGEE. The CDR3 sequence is CANSVAPSGRETQYF. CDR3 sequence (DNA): TGTGCCAACAGCGTAGCTCCTAGCGGGAGAGAGACCCAGTACTTC. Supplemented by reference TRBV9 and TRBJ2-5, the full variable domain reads DSGVTQTPKHLITATGQRVTLRCSPRSGDLSVYWYQQSLDQGLQFLIQYYNGEERAKGNILERFSAQQFPDLHSELNLSSLELGDSALYFCANSVAPSGRETQYFGPGTRLLVL.

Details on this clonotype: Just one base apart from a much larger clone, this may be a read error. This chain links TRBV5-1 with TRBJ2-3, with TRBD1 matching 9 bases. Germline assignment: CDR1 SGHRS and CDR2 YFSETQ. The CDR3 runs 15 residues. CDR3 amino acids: CASSGDRVMTETQYF. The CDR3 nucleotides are TGCGCCAGCAGCGGGGACAGGGTGATGACAGAGACGCAGTATTTT.

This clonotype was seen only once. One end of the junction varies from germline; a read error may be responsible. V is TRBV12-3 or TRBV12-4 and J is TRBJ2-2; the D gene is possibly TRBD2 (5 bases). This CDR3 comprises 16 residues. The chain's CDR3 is CVSSPRRRTNTGELFF. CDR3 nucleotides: TGTGTCAGCAGTCCCCGGCGGCGGACGAATACCGGGGAACTGTTTTTT.

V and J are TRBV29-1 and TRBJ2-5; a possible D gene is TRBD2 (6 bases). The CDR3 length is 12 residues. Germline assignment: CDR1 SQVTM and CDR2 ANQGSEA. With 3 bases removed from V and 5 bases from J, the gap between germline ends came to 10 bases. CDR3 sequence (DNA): TGCAGCGTTGACACTGCGGGGGAGACCCAGTACTTC. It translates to CSVDTAGETQYF.

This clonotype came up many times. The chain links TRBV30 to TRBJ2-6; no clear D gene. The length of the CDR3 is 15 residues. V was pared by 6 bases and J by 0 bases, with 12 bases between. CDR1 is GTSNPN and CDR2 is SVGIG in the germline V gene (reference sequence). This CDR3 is CACPDGSSGANVLTF. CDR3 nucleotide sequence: TGTGCCTGCCCGGACGGTAGCTCTGGGGCCAACGTCCTGACTTTC.

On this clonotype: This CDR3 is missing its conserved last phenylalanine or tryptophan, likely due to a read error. CDR3 sequence: CASRSGEGIGYGYTI. The CDR3 coding sequence is TGTGCCAGCAGATCCGGAGAGGGGATTGGCTATGGCTACACCATC. V and J are TRBV12-3 or TRBV12-4 and TRBJ1-2; tentative D call: TRBD1 (5 bases). This CDR3 is built from 15 residues. Trimming cost V 6 bases and J 4 bases, with 18 bases left between them.

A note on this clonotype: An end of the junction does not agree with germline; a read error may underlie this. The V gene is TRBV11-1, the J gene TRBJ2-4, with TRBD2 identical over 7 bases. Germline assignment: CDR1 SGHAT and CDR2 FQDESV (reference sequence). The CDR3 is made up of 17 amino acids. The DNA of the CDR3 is TGTACCAGCAGCTTTCCCGGGACCAGCGGGACCAAAAACACTCAGAACTTC. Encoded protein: CTSSFPGTSGTKNTQNF.